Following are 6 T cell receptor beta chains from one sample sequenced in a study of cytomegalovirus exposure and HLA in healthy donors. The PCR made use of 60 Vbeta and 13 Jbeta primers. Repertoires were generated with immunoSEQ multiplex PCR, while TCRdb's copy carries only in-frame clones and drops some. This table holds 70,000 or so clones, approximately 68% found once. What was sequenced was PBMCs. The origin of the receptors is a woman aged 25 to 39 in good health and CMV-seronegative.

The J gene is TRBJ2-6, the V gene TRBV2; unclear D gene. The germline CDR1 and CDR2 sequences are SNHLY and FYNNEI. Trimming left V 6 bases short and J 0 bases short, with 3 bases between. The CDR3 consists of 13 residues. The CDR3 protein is CASRLSGANVLTF. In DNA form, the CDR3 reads TGTGCCAGCAGACTCTCTGGGGCCAACGTCCTGACTTTC.

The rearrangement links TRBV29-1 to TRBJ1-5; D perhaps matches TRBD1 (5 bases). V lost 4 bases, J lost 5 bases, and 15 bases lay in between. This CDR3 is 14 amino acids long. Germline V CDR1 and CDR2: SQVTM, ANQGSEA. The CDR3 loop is CSVVGRGDDQPQHF. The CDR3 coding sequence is TGCAGCGTTGTTGGGAGGGGAGACGATCAGCCCCAGCATTTT.

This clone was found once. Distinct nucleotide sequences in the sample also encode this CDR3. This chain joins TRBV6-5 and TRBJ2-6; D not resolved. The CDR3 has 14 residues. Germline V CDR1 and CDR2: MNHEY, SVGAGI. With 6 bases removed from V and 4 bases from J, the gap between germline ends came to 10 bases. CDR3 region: CASSYGRGANVLTF. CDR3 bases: TGTGCCAGCAGCTACGGGCGCGGGGCCAACGTCCTGACTTTC.

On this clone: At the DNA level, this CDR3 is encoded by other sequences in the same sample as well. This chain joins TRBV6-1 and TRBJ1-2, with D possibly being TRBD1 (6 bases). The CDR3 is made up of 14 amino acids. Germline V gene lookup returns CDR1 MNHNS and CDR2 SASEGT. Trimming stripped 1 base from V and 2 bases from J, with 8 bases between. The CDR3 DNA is TGTGCCAGCAGTGAAGACAGGGCCAACTATGGCTACACCTTC. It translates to CASSEDRANYGYTF.

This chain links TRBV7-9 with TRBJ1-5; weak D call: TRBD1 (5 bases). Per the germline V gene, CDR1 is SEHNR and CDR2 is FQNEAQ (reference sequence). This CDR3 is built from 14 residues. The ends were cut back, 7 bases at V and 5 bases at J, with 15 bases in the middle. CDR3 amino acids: CASTSAGVDQPQHF. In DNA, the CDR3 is TGTGCCAGCACGTCGGCGGGGGTAGATCAGCCCCAGCATTTT.

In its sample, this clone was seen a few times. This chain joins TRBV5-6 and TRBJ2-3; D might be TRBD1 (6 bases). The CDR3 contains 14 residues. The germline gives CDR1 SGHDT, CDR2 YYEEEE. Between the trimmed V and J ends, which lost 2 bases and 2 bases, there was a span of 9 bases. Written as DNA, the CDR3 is TGTGCCAGCAGCTTAGGGGGACACACAGATACGCAGTATTTT. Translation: CASSLGGHTDTQYF.